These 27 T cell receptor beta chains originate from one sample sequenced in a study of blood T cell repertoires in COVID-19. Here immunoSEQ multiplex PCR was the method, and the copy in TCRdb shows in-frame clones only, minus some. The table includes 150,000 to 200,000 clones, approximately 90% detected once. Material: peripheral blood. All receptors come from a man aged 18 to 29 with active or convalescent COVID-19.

CDR3 loop: CASSQVLRGRRHTDTQYF. Here the CDR3 DNA reads TGCGCCAGCAGCCAAGTTCTACGCGGGAGAAGGCACACAGATACGCAGTATTTT. This chain connects TRBV4-1 to TRBJ2-3, with 7 bases lining up with TRBD2. V trimming: 1 base; J trimming: 2 bases; junction bases outside the gene matches: 12. The CDR3 totals 18 residues. The V gene's germline CDR1 is MGHRA and CDR2 YSYEKL.

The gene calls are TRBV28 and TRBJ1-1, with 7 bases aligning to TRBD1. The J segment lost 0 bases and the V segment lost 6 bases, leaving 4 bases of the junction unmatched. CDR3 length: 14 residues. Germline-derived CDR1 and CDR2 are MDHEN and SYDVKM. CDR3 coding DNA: TGTGCCAGCAGGGGGACAGAGATGAACACTGAAGCTTTCTTT. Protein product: CASRGTEMNTEAFF.

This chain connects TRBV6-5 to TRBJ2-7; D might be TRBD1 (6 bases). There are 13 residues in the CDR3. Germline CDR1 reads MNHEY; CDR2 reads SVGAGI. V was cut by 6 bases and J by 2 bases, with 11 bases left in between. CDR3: CASSVEGAYEQYV. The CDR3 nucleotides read TGTGCCAGCAGCGTCGAGGGGGCCTACGAGCAGTACGTC.

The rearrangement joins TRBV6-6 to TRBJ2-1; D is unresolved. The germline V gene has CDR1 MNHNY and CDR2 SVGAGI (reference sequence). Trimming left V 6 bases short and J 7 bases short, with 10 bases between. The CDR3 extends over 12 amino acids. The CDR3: CASSPSRNEQFF. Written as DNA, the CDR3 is TGTGCCAGCAGCCCCTCGAGGAATGAGCAGTTCTTC.

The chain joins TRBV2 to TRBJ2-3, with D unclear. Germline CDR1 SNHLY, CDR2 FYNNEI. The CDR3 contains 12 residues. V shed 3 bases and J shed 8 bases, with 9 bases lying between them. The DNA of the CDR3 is TGTGCCAGCAGTGACCGACTGGCTACGCAGTATTTT. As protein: CASSDRLATQYF. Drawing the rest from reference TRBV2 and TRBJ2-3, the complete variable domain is EPEVTQTPSHQVTQMGQEVILRCVPISNHLYFYWYRQILGQKVEFLVSFYNNEISEKSEIFDDQFSVERPDGSNFTLKIRSTKLEDSAMYFCASSDRLATQYFGPGTRLTVL.

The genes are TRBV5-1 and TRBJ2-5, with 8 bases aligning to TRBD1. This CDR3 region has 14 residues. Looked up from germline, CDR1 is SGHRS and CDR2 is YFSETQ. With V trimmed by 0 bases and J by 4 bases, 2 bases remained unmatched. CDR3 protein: CASSLAGGRETQYF. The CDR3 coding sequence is TGCGCCAGCAGCTTGGCAGGGGGCCGAGAGACCCAGTACTTC.

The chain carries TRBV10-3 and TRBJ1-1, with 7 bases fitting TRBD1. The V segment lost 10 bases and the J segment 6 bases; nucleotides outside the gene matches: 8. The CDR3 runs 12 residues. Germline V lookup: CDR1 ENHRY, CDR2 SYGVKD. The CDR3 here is CASSGQWAEAFF. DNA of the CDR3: TGTGCCAGTTCGGGACAGTGGGCTGAAGCTTTCTTT.

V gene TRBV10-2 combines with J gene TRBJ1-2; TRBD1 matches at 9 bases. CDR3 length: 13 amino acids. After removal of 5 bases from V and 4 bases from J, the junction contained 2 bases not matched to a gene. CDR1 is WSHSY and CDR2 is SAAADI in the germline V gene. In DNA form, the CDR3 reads TGCGCCAGCAGTACAGGGGGCCTCTATGGCTACACCTTC. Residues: CASSTGGLYGYTF.

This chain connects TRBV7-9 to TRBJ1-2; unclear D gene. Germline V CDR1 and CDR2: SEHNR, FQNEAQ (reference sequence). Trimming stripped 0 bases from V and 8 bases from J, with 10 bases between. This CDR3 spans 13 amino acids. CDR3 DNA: TGTGCCAGCAGCTTAGCGGAGAGGATGGGCTACACCTTC. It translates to CASSLAERMGYTF.

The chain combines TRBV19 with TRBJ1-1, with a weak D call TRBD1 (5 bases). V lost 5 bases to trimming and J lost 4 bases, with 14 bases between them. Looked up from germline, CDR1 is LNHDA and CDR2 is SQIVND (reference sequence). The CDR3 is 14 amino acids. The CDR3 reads CASSPRGPGTEAFF. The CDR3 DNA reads TGTGCCAGTAGTCCTAGGGGCCCGGGCACTGAAGCTTTCTTT.

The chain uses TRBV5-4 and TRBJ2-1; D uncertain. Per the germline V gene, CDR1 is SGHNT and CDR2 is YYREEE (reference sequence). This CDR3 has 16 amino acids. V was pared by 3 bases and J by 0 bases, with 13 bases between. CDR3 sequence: CASSSKLVLSYNEQFF. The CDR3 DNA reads TGTGCCAGCAGCTCGAAACTTGTTCTCTCCTACAATGAGCAGTTCTTC.

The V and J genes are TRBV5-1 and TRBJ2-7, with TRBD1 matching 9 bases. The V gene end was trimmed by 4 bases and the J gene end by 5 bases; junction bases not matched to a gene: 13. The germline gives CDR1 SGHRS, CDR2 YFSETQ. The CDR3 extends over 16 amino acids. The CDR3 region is CASSMTGTGYLDEQYF. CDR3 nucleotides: TGCGCCAGCAGCATGACCGGGACAGGGTATTTGGACGAGCAGTACTTC. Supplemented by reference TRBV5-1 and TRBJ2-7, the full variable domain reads KAGVTQTPRYLIKTRGQQVTLSCSPISGHRSVSWYQQTPGQGLQFLFEYFSETQRNKGNFPGRFSGRQFSNSRSEMNVSTLELGDSALYLCASSMTGTGYLDEQYFGPGTRLTVT.

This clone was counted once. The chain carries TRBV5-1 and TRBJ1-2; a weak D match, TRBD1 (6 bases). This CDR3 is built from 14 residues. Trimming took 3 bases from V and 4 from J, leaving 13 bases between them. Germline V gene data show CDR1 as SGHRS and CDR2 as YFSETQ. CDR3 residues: CASSSQGRGYGYTF. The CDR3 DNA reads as TGCGCCAGCAGCTCACAGGGAAGAGGCTATGGCTACACCTTC.

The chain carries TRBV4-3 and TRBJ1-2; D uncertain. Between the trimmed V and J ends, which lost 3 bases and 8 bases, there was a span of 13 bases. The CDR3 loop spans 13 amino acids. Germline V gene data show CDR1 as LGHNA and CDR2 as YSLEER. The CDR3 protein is CASSHLWMEGYTF. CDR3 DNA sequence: TGCGCCAGCAGCCACCTCTGGATGGAGGGCTACACCTTC.

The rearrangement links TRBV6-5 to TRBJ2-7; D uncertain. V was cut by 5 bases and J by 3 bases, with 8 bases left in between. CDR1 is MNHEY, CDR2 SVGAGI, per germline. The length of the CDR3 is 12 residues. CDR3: CASSPRYYEQYV. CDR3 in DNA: TGTGCCAGCAGTCCCCGGTACTACGAGCAGTACGTC.

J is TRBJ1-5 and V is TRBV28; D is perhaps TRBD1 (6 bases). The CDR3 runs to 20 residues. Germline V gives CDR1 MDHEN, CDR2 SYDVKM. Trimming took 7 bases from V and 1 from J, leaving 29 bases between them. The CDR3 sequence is CASTLLLGRGVVSSNQPQHF. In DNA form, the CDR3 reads TGTGCCAGCACCCTCCTCCTTGGCAGGGGAGTCGTTAGCAGCAATCAGCCCCAGCATTTT.

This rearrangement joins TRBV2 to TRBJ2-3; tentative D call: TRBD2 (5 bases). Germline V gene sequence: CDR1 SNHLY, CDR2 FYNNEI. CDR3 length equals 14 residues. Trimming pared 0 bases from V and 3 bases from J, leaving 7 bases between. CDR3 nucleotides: TGTGCCAGCAGTGAAGCGTTAGCGACAGATACGCAGTATTTT. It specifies CASSEALATDTQYF. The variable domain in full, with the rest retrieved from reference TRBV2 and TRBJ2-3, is EPEVTQTPSHQVTQMGQEVILRCVPISNHLYFYWYRQILGQKVEFLVSFYNNEISEKSEIFDDQFSVERPDGSNFTLKIRSTKLEDSAMYFCASSEALATDTQYFGPGTRLTVL.

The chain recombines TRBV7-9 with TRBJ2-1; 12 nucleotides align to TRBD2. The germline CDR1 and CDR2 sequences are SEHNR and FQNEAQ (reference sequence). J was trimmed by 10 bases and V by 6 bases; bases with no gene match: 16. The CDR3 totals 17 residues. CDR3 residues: CASRADGLAGGAGEQFF. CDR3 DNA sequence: TGTGCCAGCAGAGCCGATGGGCTAGCGGGAGGGGCAGGGGAGCAGTTCTTC.

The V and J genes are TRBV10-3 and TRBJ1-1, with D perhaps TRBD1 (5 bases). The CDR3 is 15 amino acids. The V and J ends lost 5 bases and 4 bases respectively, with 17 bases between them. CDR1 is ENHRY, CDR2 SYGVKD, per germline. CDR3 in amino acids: CAISPPKGFPTEAFF. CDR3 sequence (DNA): TGTGCCATCAGTCCTCCTAAGGGGTTCCCCACTGAAGCTTTCTTT.

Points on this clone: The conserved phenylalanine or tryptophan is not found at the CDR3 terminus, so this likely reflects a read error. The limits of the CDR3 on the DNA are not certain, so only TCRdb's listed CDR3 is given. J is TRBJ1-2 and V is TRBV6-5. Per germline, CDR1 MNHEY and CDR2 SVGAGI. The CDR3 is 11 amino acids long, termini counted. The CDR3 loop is CATKRDGTGSL.

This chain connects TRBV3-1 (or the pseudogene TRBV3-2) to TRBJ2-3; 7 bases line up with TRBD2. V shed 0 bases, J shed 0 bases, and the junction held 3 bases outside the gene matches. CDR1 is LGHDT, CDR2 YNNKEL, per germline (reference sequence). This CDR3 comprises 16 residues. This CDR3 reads CASSQEGAGSTDTQYF. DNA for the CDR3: TGTGCCAGCAGCCAAGAGGGAGCGGGGAGCACAGATACGCAGTATTTT.

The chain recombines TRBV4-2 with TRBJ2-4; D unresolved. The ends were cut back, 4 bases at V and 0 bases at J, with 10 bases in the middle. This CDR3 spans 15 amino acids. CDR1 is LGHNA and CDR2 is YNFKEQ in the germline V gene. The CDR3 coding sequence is TGTGCCAGCAGCCCCCCGGAGCTAGCCAAAAACATTCAGTACTTC. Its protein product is CASSPPELAKNIQYF.

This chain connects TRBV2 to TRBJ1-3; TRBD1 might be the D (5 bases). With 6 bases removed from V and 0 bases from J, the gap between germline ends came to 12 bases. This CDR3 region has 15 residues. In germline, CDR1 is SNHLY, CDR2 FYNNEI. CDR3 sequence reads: CASRGEAGSGNTIYF. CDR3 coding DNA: TGTGCCAGCAGGGGGGAGGCGGGCTCTGGAAACACCATATATTTT.

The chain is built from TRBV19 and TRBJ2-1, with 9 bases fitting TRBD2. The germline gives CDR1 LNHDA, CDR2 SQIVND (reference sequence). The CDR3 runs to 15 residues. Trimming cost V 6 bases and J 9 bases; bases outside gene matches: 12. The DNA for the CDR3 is TGTGCCAGTAGCCGGATCGCGGGGGGGCTAGGTGAGCAGTTCTTC. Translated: CASSRIAGGLGEQFF. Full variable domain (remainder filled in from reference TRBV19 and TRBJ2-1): DGGITQSPKYLFRKEGQNVTLSCEQNLNHDAMYWYRQDPGQGLRLIYYSQIVNDFQKGDIAEGYSVSREKKESFPLTVTSAQKNPTAFYLCASSRIAGGLGEQFFGPGTRLTVL.

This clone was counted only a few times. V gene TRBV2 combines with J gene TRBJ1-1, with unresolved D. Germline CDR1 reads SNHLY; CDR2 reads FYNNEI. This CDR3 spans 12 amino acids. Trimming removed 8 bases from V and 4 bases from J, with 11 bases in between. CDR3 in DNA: TGTGCCAGCGTGATAGTTCGCACTGAAGCTTTCTTT. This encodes CASVIVRTEAFF.

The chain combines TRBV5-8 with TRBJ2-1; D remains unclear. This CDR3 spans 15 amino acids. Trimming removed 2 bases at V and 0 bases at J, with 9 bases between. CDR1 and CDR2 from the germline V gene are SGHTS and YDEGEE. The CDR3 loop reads CASSLTISSYNEQFF. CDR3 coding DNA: TGTGCCAGCAGCTTAACTATCAGCTCCTACAATGAGCAGTTCTTC.

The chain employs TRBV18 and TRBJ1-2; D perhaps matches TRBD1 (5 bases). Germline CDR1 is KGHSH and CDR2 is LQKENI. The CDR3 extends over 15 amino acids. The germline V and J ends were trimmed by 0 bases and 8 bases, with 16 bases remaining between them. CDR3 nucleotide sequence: TGTGCCAGCTCACCACCGGTTGGAGGGGCCTCCGGCTACACCTTC. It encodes CASSPPVGGASGYTF. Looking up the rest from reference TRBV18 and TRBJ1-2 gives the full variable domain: NAGVMQNPRHLVRRRGQEARLRCSPMKGHSHVYWYRQLPEEGLKFMVYLQKENIIDESGMPKERFSAEFPKEGPSILRIQQVVRGDSAAYFCASSPPVGGASGYTFGSGTRLTVV.